The next 9 T cell receptor beta chains were all read from a single sample in a study of blood T cell repertoires in COVID-19. Produced via immunoSEQ multiplex PCR; TCRdb's table is partial and in-frame only. Among 150,000 or so clones listed, roughly 89% were seen once. The specimen sequenced was peripheral blood. These TCRs come from a human donor in a cohort sampled during active COVID-19.

This clone was recorded a few times. V is TRBV19 and J is TRBJ1-5; maybe TRBD1 (6 bases). The CDR3 is 14 residues long. From germline, CDR1 is LNHDA and CDR2 SQIVND (reference sequence). Trimming removed 4 bases from V and 4 bases from J, with 11 bases in between. CDR3 sequence: CASSKDRPNQPQHF. The CDR3 coding sequence is TGTGCCAGTAGTAAAGACAGGCCTAATCAGCCCCAGCATTTT.

CDR3: CASFRELAAVGGANVLTF. CDR3 nucleotides: TGTGCCAGCTTTCGGGAATTAGCCGCCGTCGGTGGGGCCAACGTCCTGACTTTC. V gene TRBV18 combines with J gene TRBJ2-6; D may be TRBD2 (5 bases). The CDR3 is made up of 18 amino acids. The V end lost 7 bases, the J end lost 3 bases, and 22 bases lay between the germline ends. Germline loops: CDR1 KGHSH, CDR2 LQKENI.

J is TRBJ1-3 and V is TRBV5-4; the match to TRBD1 covers 7 bases. CDR1 is SGHNT and CDR2 is YYREEE in the germline V gene (reference sequence). CDR3 length equals 17 residues. The J segment lost 0 bases and the V segment lost 0 bases, leaving 6 bases of the junction unmatched. CDR3 sequence reads: CASSLEGALSSGNTIYF. In nucleotides, the CDR3 is TGTGCCAGCAGCTTGGAGGGGGCACTGAGCTCTGGAAACACCATATATTTT.

This clone appeared once. Here the CDR3 reads CASSLSNWGAGGTEAFF. The CDR3 nucleotides are TGTGCCAGCAGTTTAAGTAATTGGGGTGCCGGGGGCACTGAAGCTTTCTTT. The V gene is TRBV28, the J gene TRBJ1-1; D possibly corresponds to TRBD1 (5 bases). CDR3 length: 17 amino acids. The V and J ends lost 2 bases and 4 bases respectively, with 20 bases between them. Per the germline V gene, CDR1 is MDHEN and CDR2 is SYDVKM.

The V gene is TRBV7-9, the J gene TRBJ2-7; TRBD1 matches at 7 bases. This CDR3 is 14 amino acids long. J gave up 7 bases and V 1 base, and 7 bases lay outside the gene matches. Germline loops: CDR1 SEHNR, CDR2 FQNEAQ (reference sequence). CDR3: CASSLGTGANEQYF. CDR3 DNA sequence: TGTGCCAGCAGCTTAGGTACAGGGGCGAATGAGCAGTACTTC.

As regards this clone: At one boundary the junction diverges from the germline segment, which might be a read error. This chain uses TRBV24-1 with TRBJ2-4, with 9 bases aligning to TRBD1. The CDR3 length is 12 residues. Germline CDR1 reads KGHDR; CDR2 reads SFDVKD. CDR3 in DNA: TGTGCCACCAGTGATCCCGGGACAGGGCTGAACTTC. Encoded protein: CATSDPGTGLNF.

V gene TRBV5-4 combines with J gene TRBJ2-7; 10 bases align to TRBD2. V lost 3 bases to trimming and J lost 2 bases; unmatched junction nucleotides: 14. CDR3 length equals 18 residues. Germline V gene sequence: CDR1 SGHNT, CDR2 YYREEE (reference sequence). In DNA form, the CDR3 reads TGTGCCAGCAGCTCCGAGGGCGCTAGCGGGGGCCGGACCTACGAGCAGTACTTC. It translates to CASSSEGASGGRTYEQYF. The full variable domain, completed using reference TRBV5-4 and TRBJ2-7, is ETGVTQSPTHLIKTRGQQVTLRCSSQSGHNTVSWYQQALGQGPQFIFQYYREEENGRGNFPPRFSGLQFPNYSSELNVNALELDDSALYLCASSSEGASGGRTYEQYFGPGTRLTVT.

The rearrangement joins TRBV7-9 to TRBJ2-2, with a possible D match to TRBD2 (5 bases). The CDR3 runs to 15 residues. Germline values: CDR1 SEHNR, CDR2 FQNEAQ (reference sequence). V gave up 2 bases and J gave up 4 bases, with 11 bases separating them. The CDR3 loop is CASSLPLASTGELFF. The CDR3 region has the DNA TGTGCCAGCAGCTTACCATTAGCGAGCACCGGGGAGCTGTTTTTT.

The genes are TRBV6-1 and TRBJ1-2; a possible D gene is TRBD1 (5 bases). This CDR3 has 15 residues. Looked up from germline, CDR1 is MNHNS and CDR2 is SASEGT. V was trimmed by 1 base and J by 2 bases, leaving 11 bases between them. CDR3 in DNA: TGTGCCAGCAGTGAAGTTAGGGGCCCGAACTATGGCTACACCTTC. Translated, it gives CASSEVRGPNYGYTF.